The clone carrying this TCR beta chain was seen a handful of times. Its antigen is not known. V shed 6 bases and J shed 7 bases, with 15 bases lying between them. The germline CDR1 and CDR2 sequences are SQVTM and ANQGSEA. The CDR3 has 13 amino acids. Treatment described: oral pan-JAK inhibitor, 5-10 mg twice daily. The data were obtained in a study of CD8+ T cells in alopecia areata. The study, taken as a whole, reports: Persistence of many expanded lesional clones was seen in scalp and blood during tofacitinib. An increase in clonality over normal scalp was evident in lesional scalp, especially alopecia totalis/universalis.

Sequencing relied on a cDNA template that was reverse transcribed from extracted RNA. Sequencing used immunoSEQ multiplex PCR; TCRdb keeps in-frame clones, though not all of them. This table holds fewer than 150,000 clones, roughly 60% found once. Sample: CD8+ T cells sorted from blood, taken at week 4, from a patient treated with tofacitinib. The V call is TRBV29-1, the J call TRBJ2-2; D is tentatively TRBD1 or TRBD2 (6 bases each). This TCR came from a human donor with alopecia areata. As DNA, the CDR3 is TGCAGCGTGCCAGGGGACTTGGGCGGGGAGCTGTTTTTT. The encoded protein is CSVPGDLGGELFF.